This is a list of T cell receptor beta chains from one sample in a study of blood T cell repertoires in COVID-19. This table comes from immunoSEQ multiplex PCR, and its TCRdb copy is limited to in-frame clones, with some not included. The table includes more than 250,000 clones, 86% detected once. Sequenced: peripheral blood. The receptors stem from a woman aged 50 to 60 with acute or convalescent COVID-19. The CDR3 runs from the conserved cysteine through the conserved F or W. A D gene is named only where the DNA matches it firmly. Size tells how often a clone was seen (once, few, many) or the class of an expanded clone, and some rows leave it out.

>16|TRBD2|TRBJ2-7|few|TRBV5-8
TGTGCCAGCAGCGTGTCTGTAGCGGGAGGGTCTTACGAGCAGTACTTC
CASSVSVAGGSYEQYF
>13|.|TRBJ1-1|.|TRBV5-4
TGTGCCAGCAGCTTGGTGGCAGGCACTGAAGCTTTCTTT
CASSLVAGTEAFF
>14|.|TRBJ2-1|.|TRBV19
TGTGCCAGTAGTATAGAGCGGCTCTCCGCTGAGCAGTTCTTC
CASSIERLSAEQFF
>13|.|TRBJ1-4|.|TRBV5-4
TGTGCCAGCAGTGGGACACCTAATGAAAAACTGTTTTTT
CASSGTPNEKLFF
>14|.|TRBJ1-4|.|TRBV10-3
TGTGCCATCAGTGAGCAGAATTCTAATGAAAAACTGTTTTTT
CAISEQNSNEKLFF
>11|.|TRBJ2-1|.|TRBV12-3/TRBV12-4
TGTGCCAGTCAGGGTGGAAATGAGCAGTTCTTC
CASQGGNEQFF
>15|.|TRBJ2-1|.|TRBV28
TGTGCCAGCAGTTCCGAGGGCCGGATCAACAATGAGCAGTTCTTC
CASSSEGRINNEQFF
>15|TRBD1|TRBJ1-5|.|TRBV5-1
TGCGCCAGCAGCTTGGATACAGGGGGCAATCAGCCCCAGCATTTT
CASSLDTGGNQPQHF
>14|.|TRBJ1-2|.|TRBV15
TGTGCCACCAGCGTCATTGGGGGGGACTATGGCTACACCTTC
CATSVIGGDYGYTF
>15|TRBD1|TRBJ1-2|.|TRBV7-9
TGTGCCAGCAGCAGAACGGGACAGTGGAGGGATGGCTACACCTTC
CASSRTGQWRDGYTF
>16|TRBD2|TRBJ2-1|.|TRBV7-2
TGTGCCAGCAGCTCGAGCGGGAGTGGCACCTACAATGAGCAGTTCTTC
CASSSSGSGTYNEQFF
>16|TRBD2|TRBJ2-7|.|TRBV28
TGTGCCAGCAGTTTTAGCGGGAGGGCCGTTAAGCACGAGCAGTACTTC
CASSFSGRAVKHEQYF
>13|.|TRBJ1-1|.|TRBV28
TGTGCCAGCAGTACTACCCCTTACGAGATGCCTTTCTTT
CASSTTPYEMPFF
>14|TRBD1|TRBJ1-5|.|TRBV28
TGTGCCAGCAGTTTGGGCACAGGGGATCAGCCCCAGCATTTT
CASSLGTGDQPQHF
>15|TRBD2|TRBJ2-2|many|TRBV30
TGTGCCTGCTCCAAGACTAGCGGGAGAGTCGGGGAGCTGTTTTTT
CACSKTSGRVGELFF
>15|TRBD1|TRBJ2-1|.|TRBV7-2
TGTGCCAGCAGCCATCGACAGGGGGTTCGAAATGAGCAGTTCTTC
CASSHRQGVRNEQFF
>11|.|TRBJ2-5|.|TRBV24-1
TGTGCCACCAGTGATAATACAGGCCAGTACTTC
CATSDNTGQYF
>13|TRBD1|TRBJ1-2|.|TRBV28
TGTGCCAGCAGAAGGGACAGGGGAATTGGCTACACCTTC
CASRRDRGIGYTF
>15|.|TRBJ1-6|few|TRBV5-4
TGTGCCAGCAGCTTGGCCGCAGGGGAATATTCACCCCTCCACTTT
CASSLAAGEYSPLHF
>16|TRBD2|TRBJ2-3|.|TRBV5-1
TGCGCCAGCAGCTCTCTACTAGCGGGAGTCCCAGATACGCAGTATTTT
CASSSLLAGVPDTQYF
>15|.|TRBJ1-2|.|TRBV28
TGTGCCAGCAGTACCGGGGGTGGAGCTAACTATGGCTACACCTTC
CASSTGGGANYGYTF
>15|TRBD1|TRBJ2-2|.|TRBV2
TGTGCCAGCAGTGATTCTGGCAGGGGGTCCGGGGAGCTGTTTTTT
CASSDSGRGSGELFF
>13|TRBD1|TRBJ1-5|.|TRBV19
TGTGCCAGTAGTGGACAGGGGGGACAGCCCCAGCATTTT
CASSGQGGQPQHF
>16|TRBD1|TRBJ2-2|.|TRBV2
TGTGCCAGCTGGGGACAGGGCGGGACGAACACCGGGGAGCTGTTTTTT
CASWGQGGTNTGELFF
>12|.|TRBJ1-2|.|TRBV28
TGTGCCAGCAGTTTAAGAGGAAAAGGCTACACCTTC
CASSLRGKGYTF
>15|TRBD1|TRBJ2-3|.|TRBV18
TGTGCCAGCTCACCGGACAGGCAACGCACAGATACGCAGTATTTT
CASSPDRQRTDTQYF
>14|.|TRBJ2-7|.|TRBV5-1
TGCGCCAGCAGCTTGGGAGCGGTCTCCTACGAGCAGTACTTC
CASSLGAVSYEQYF